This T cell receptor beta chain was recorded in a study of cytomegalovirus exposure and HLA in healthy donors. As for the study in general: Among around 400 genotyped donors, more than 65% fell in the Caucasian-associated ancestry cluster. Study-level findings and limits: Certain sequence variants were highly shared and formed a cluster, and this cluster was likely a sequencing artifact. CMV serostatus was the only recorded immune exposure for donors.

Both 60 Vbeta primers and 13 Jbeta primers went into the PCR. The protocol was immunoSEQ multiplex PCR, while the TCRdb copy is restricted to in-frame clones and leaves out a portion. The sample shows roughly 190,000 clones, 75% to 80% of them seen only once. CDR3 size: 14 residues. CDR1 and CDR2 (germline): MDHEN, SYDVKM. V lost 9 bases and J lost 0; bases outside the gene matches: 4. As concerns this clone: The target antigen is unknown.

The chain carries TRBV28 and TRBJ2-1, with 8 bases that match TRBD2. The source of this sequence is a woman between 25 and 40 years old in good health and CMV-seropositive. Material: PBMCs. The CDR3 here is CASKRGGSYNEQFF. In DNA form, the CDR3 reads TGTGCCAGTAAACGGGGGGGCTCCTACAATGAGCAGTTCTTC.